This T cell receptor (beta chain) was profiled in a study of CD8 T cells in ankylosing spondylitis. The study's findings and limits: Enrichment of disease-linked clones was reportedly significant in matched ankylosing spondylitis synovial fluid.

Details on this clonotype: The antigen remains unidentified.

It was by quantitative 5'-RACE with molecular barcodes that TCR beta libraries were made. TCRdb re-called the 5' RACE reads with MiXCR, one entry per CDR3 protein. Counted here are some 150,000 distinct CDR3 sequences, under 55% occurring once; the ten biggest clones make up roughly 15%. The receptor comes from a male donor with ankylosing spondylitis. The sequencing input was synovial fluid, either unsorted or a sorted T cell fraction (not recorded which).

In DNA form, the CDR3 reads TGTGCCAGCGAAGGGACTCTACTTTCCTACGAGCAGTACTTC. This encodes CASEGTLLSYEQYF. The chain employs TRBV6-2 or TRBV6-3 and TRBJ2-7; tentative D call: TRBD2 (6 bases). Germline CDR1 reads MNHEY; CDR2 reads SVGEGT. Trimming removed 8 bases at V and 1 base at J, with 15 bases between. CDR3 length equals 14 residues.